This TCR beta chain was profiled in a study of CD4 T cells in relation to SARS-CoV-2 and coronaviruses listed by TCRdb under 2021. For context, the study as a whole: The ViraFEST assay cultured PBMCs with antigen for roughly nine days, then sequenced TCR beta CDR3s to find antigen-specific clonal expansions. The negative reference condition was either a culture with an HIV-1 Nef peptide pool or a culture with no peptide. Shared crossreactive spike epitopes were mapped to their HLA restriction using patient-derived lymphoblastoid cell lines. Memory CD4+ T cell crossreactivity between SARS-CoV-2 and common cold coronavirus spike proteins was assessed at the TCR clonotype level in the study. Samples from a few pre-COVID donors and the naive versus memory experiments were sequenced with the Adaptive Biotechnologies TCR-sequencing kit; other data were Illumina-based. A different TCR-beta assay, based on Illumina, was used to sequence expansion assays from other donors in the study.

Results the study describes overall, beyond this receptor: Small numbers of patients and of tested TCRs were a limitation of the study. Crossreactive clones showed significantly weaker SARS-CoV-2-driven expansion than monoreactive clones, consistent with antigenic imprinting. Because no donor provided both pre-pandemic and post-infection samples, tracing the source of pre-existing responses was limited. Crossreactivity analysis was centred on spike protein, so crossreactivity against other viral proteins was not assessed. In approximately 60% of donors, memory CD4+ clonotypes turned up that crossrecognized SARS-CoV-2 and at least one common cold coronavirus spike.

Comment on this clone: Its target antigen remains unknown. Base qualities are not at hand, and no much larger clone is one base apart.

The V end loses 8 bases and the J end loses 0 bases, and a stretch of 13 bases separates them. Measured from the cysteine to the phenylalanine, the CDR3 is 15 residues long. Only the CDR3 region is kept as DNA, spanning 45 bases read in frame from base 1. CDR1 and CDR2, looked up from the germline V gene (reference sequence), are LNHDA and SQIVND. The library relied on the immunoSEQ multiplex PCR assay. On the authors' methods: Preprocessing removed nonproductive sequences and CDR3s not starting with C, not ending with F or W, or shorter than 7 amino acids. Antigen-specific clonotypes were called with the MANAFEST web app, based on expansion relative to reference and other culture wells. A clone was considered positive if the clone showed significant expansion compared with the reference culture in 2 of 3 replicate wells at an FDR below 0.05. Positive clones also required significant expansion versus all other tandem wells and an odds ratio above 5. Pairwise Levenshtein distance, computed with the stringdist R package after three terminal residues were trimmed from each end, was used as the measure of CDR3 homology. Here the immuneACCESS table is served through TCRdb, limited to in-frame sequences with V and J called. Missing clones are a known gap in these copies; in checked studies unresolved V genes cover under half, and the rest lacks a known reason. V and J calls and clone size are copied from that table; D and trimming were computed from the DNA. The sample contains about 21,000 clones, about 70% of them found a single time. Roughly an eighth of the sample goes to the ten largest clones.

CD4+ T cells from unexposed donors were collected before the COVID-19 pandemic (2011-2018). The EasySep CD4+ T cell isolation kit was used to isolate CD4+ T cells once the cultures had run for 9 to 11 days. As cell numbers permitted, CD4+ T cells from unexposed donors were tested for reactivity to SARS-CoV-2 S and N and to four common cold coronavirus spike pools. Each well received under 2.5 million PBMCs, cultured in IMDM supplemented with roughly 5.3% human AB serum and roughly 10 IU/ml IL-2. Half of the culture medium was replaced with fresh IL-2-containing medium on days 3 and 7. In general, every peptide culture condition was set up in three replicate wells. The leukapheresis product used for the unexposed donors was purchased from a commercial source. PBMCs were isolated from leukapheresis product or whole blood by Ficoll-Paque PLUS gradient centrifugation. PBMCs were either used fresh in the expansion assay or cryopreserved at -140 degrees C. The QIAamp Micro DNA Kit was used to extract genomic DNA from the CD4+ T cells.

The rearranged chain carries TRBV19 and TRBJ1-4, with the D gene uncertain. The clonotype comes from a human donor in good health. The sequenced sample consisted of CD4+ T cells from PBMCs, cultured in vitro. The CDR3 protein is CASRPMAATNEKLFF. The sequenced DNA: TGTGCCAGTCGCCCGATGGCCGCAACTAATGAAAAACTGTTTTTT.